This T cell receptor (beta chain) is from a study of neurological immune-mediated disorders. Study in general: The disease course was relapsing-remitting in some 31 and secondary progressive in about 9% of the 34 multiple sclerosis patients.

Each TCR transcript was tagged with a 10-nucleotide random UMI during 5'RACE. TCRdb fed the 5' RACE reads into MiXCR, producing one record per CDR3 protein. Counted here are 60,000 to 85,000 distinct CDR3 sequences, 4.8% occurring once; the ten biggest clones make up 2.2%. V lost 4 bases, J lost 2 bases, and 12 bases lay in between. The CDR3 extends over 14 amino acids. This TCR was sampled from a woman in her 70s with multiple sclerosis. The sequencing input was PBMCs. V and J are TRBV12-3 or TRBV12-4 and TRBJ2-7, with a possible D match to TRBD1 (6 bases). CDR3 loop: CASSWTALTYEQYF. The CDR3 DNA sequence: TGTGCCAGCAGTTGGACAGCGCTGACCTACGAGCAGTACTTC.